One TCR beta chain is described in this entry. This sample is part of a study of CD8 T cells in Susac syndrome. Sequencing of TCR beta was performed on blood CD8+ T cells and on blood CD4+ T cells. Those who served as multiple sclerosis controls were treatment-naive patients with stable or active relapsing-remitting disease. The V end lost 4 bases, the J end lost 1 base, and 14 bases lay between the germline ends. CDR3 length: 17 residues. With random hexamers, reverse transcription was performed on roughly 0.5 to 1 ug of RNA. An immunoSEQ multiplex PCR amplified TCR beta CDR3 over 54 Vbeta and 13 Jbeta. Using its own MiXCR run on the immunoSEQ multiplex PCR reads, TCRdb lists one record per CDR3 protein. The data hold 150,000 to 180,000 distinct CDR3 sequences, with roughly 95% observed a single time.

The sequencing input was CD8+ T cells from PBMCs. V is TRBV12-3 or TRBV12-4 and J is TRBJ2-6, with no clear D. The receptor was derived from a human donor with multiple sclerosis. The CDR3 DNA is TGTGCCAGCAGTTCAAGGACCCAAGGGTCTGGGGCCAACGTCCTGACTTTC. This sequence encodes CASSSRTQGSGANVLTF.